This TCR beta chain derives from a study of blood T cell repertoires in COVID-19. The V end was cut by 1 base, the J end by 3 bases, with 14 bases between. The germline gives CDR1 SGHKS, CDR2 YYEKEE (reference sequence). The CDR3 length is 15 residues. Only in-frame clones appear in the TCRdb table, and some are missing; sequencing was by immunoSEQ multiplex PCR. The data hold roughly 250,000 clones, with over 65% observed a single time. The TCR comes from a woman aged 80 or older with acute or convalescent COVID-19. V is TRBV5-5 and J is TRBJ2-7; no definite D call. The specimen sequenced was peripheral blood. The CDR3 sequence: CASSLNAASDYEQYF. CDR3 DNA sequence: TGTGCCAGCAGCTTGAACGCGGCCAGCGACTACGAGCAGTACTTC.